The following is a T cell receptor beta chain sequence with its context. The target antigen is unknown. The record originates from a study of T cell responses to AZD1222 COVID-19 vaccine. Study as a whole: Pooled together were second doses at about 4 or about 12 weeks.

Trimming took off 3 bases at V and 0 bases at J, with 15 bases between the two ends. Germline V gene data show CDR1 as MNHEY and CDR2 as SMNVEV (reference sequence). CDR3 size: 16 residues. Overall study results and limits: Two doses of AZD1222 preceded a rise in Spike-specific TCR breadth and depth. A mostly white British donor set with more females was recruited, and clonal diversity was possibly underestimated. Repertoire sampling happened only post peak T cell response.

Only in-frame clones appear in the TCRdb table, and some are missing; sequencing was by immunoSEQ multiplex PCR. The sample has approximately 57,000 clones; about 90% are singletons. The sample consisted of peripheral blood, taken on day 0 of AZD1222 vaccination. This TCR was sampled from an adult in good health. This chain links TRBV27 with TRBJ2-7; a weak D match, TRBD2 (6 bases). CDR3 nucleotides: TGTGCCAGCAGTTTGGGGCCCCAGGGACTCTCCTACGAGCAGTACTTC. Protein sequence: CASSLGPQGLSYEQYF.